Listed below are T cell receptor beta chains from one sample, sequenced in a study of low-dose radiotherapy and immunotherapy resistance in tumors. In TCRdb, the reads were re-called with MiXCR into one record per CDR3 protein. The repertoire holds 45,000 to 75,000 distinct CDR3 sequences, with under 30% as singletons. Sequenced here: PBMCs, sampled before treatment. The origin of the receptors is a male donor with prostate cancer. CDR3s include the opening cysteine and the closing phenylalanine or tryptophan. The order of the fields is clone size, CDR3 length, J gene, V gene, D gene, CDR3 protein, CDR3 DNA. The D gene is left open where the match is weak. Size values are once, few and many counts, or a class for expanded clones, and some rows have none.

>many|15|TRBJ1-6|TRBV11-2|-
CASSLGGGQSAPLHF
TGTGCCAGCAGCTTAGGTGGTGGGCAGAGTGCACCCCTCCACTTT
>many|15|TRBJ2-7|TRBV20-1|TRBD1
CSAEARDSPSYEQYF
TGCAGTGCAGAAGCCCGGGACAGCCCGTCCTACGAGCAGTACTTC
>-|13|TRBJ2-7|TRBV29-1|-
CSVLVQNSYEQYF
TGCAGCGTGCTCGTGCAGAACTCCTACGAGCAGTACTTC
>many|14|TRBJ2-3|TRBV20-1|TRBD2
CSAGAGGAPDTQYF
TGCAGTGCAGGGGCGGGGGGAGCCCCAGATACGCAGTATTTT
>many|14|TRBJ2-7|TRBV5-1|-
CASSLQGSSYEQYF
TGCGCCAGCAGCTTGCAGGGGTCATCCTACGAGCAGTACTTC
>many|14|TRBJ2-5|TRBV10-3|-
CAISEGRTQETQYF
TGTGCCATCAGTGAGGGACGGACACAAGAGACCCAGTACTTC
>-|12|TRBJ2-1|TRBV5-1|TRBD2
CASSLTSVEQFF
TGCGCCAGCAGCTTAACTAGCGTTGAGCAGTTCTTC
>many|16|TRBJ2-1|TRBV6-5|-
CASRTAGGSSYNEQFF
TGTGCCAGCAGGACCGCCGGGGGTAGCTCCTACAATGAGCAGTTCTTC
>many|17|TRBJ2-2|TRBV19|TRBD2
CASSLGRGGWSTGELFF
TGTGCCAGTAGTCTCGGGCGGGGGGGCTGGTCCACCGGGGAGCTGTTTTTT
>many|17|TRBJ2-2|TRBV29-1|-
CSVAPFTGTTNTGELFF
TGCAGCGTCGCCCCTTTTACCGGGACGACGAACACCGGGGAGCTGTTTTTT
>-|15|TRBJ2-7|TRBV6-2/TRBV6-3|-
CASSEVAGADYEQYF
TGTGCCAGCAGTGAAGTCGCAGGGGCGGATTACGAGCAGTACTTC
>many|12|TRBJ1-2|TRBV7-2|-
CASSPRVSGYTF
TGTGCCAGCAGCCCCCGGGTTTCTGGCTACACCTTC
>-|13|TRBJ2-5|TRBV5-4|-
CASSSGQKETQYF
TGTGCCAGCAGCTCCGGACAGAAAGAGACCCAGTACTTC
>-|16|TRBJ2-1|TRBV5-4|TRBD2
CASSLGVTSEDNEQFF
TGTGCCAGCAGCTTGGGGGTGACTAGCGAAGACAATGAGCAGTTCTTC
>many|15|TRBJ2-1|TRBV13|TRBD2
CASSRRTSGYNEQFF
TGTGCCAGCAGCCGGAGGACTAGCGGGTACAATGAGCAGTTCTTC
>many|15|TRBJ2-6|TRBV7-9|TRBD1
CASSLDRAGANVLTF
TGTGCCAGCAGCCTGGACAGGGCTGGGGCCAACGTCCTGACTTTC
>many|15|TRBJ1-4|TRBV6-2/TRBV6-3|-
CASSALGATNEKLFF
TGTGCCAGCAGTGCACTAGGGGCAACTAATGAAAAACTGTTTTTT
>few|18|TRBJ2-6|TRBV4-1|TRBD1
CASSQDTQGVIGANVLTF
TGCGCCAGCAGCCAAGACACGCAGGGGGTTATTGGGGCCAACGTCCTGACTTTC
>-|15|TRBJ2-1|TRBV7-9|-
CASSSRLGANNEQFF
TGTGCCAGCAGCTCTAGGTTGGGGGCTAACAATGAGCAGTTCTTC
>few|15|TRBJ1-5|TRBV18|-
CASSRVEGGNQPQHF
TGTGCCAGCTCACGGGTCGAGGGGGGGAATCAGCCCCAGCATTTT
>many|14|TRBJ1-5|TRBV7-8|-
CASSPFEGNQPQHF
TGTGCCAGCAGCCCCTTTGAGGGTAATCAGCCCCAGCATTTT
>-|17|TRBJ2-7|TRBV7-2|TRBD2
CASSSSGGLYNPYEQYF
TGTGCCAGCAGTAGTAGCGGGGGCCTTTACAACCCCTACGAGCAGTACTTC
>-|14|TRBJ2-4|TRBV7-2|-
CASRAGQEPNIQYF
TGTGCCAGCAGAGCGGGACAAGAGCCGAACATTCAGTACTTC
>many|15|TRBJ2-4|TRBV30|TRBD1
CAWSVGQGYTNIQYF
TGTGCCTGGAGTGTTGGACAGGGCTATACAAACATTCAGTACTTC
>many|16|TRBJ1-4|TRBV20-1|-
CSARSDKWGKNEKLFF
TGCAGTGCTAGATCCGATAAATGGGGAAAAAATGAAAAACTGTTTTTT
>medium-sized|13|TRBJ1-5|TRBV2|TRBD1
CASRKDSQGSQHF
TGTGCCAGCAGGAAGGATTCACAGGGGTCCCAGCATTTT
>many|16|TRBJ2-3|TRBV6-2/TRBV6-3|TRBD2
CASSFKPGGSTDTQYF
TGTGCCAGCAGTTTCAAACCCGGGGGGAGCACAGATACGCAGTATTTT
>few|16|TRBJ1-5|TRBV7-9|-
CASSLVGTGHNHPHHF
TGTGCCAGCAGCTTAGTCGGTACAGGGCACAATCATCCCCATCATTTT
>many|15|TRBJ2-7|TRBV5-1|TRBD1
CASSAGQGGLYEQYF
TGCGCCAGCAGCGCGGGACAGGGTGGTCTCTACGAGCAGTACTTC
>-|14|TRBJ2-2|TRBV19|TRBD1
CASSTDRANGELFF
TGTGCCAGTAGTACGGACAGGGCTAACGGGGAGCTGTTTTTT
>-|17|TRBJ2-1|TRBV7-2|TRBD2
CASSISGTSGSYGEQFF
TGTGCCAGCAGCATCTCAGGGACTAGCGGGAGCTATGGTGAGCAGTTCTTC
>-|14|TRBJ1-4|TRBV12-3/TRBV12-4|TRBD1
CASSLRTGSEKLFF
TGTGCCAGCAGTTTACGGACAGGGAGTGAAAAACTGTTTTTT
>many|14|TRBJ1-2|TRBV6-2/TRBV6-3|-
CASSFQGSSGGYTF
TGTGCCAGCAGTTTTCAGGGCTCGTCGGGAGGCTACACCTTC
>many|16|TRBJ1-3|TRBV4-1|-
CASSQVAGPSGNTIYF
TGCGCCAGCAGCCAGGTCGCGGGCCCCTCTGGAAACACCATATATTTT
>-|17|TRBJ2-2|TRBV14|-
CASSEFVVGADTGELFF
TGTGCCAGCAGCGAATTTGTCGTCGGGGCCGACACCGGGGAGCTGTTTTTT
>-|14|TRBJ1-6|TRBV12-3/TRBV12-4|TRBD1
CASSPTGGNSPLHF
TGTGCCAGCAGCCCGACAGGGGGGAATTCACCCCTCCACTTT
>-|14|TRBJ2-3|TRBV9|TRBD1
CASSGTGDRDTQYF
TGTGCCAGCAGCGGAACAGGGGACCGAGATACGCAGTATTTT
>once|14|TRBJ1-2|TRBV28|-
CASSLGAGADGYTF
TGTGCCAGCAGTTTAGGGGCAGGGGCAGATGGCTACACCTTC
>-|17|TRBJ2-2|TRBV11-2|TRBD2
CASTASGRADGTGELFF
TGTGCCAGCACGGCTAGCGGGAGGGCCGATGGTACCGGGGAGCTGTTTTTT
>many|18|TRBJ2-2|TRBV14|TRBD1
CASSQHKGQGQNTGELFF
TGTGCCAGCAGCCAACATAAGGGACAGGGCCAAAACACCGGGGAGCTGTTTTTT
>few|13|TRBJ1-2|TRBV12-3/TRBV12-4|-
CASSSGRNQGYTF
TGTGCCAGCAGTTCCGGACGAAACCAGGGCTACACCTTC
>-|14|TRBJ1-6|TRBV2|-
CASSETVFGSPLHF
TGTGCCAGCAGTGAGACGGTATTCGGTTCACCCCTCCACTTT
>many|15|TRBJ2-7|TRBV20-1|TRBD2
CSAIRASGREREQYF
TGCAGTGCTATTCGGGCTAGCGGGAGGGAGCGCGAGCAGTACTTC
>many|14|TRBJ1-6|TRBV7-2|-
CASSPGGRNSPLHF
TGTGCCAGCAGCCCCGGCGGGCGGAATTCACCCCTCCACTTT
>-|17|TRBJ2-1|TRBV6-1|TRBD2
CASSPRTSGGGYNEQFF
TGTGCCAGCAGTCCCAGGACTAGCGGGGGGGGATACAATGAGCAGTTCTTC
>few|15|TRBJ2-1|TRBV6-8|TRBD1
CASSSSGGRYNEQFF
TGTGCCAGCAGTTCGTCAGGGGGCAGGTACAATGAGCAGTTCTTC
>many|14|TRBJ2-1|TRBV7-2|-
CASSLDQVQNEQFF
TGTGCCAGCAGCTTAGATCAGGTTCAAAATGAGCAGTTCTTC
>many|16|TRBJ1-3|TRBV19|TRBD1
CASMGDRTYSGNTIYF
TGTGCCAGTATGGGGGACAGGACCTACTCTGGAAACACCATATATTTT
>many|15|TRBJ2-3|TRBV5-1|TRBD1
CASSTGTGGPDTQYF
TGCGCCAGCAGCACCGGGACAGGGGGCCCAGATACGCAGTATTTT
>-|14|TRBJ2-1|TRBV23-1|TRBD1
CASSHPPTGNEQFF
TGCGCCAGCAGCCATCCCCCGACAGGGAATGAGCAGTTCTTC
>many|12|TRBJ2-5|TRBV12-5|-
CASGLDGETQYF
TGTGCTAGTGGTTTAGACGGCGAGACCCAGTACTTC
>many|15|TRBJ1-1|TRBV20-1|-
CSARDLAVWRPEAFF
TGCAGTGCTAGAGATCTCGCCGTATGGAGGCCTGAAGCTTTCTTT
>few|12|TRBJ1-3|TRBV2|-
CASSENGNTIYF
TGTGCCAGCAGTGAAAACGGAAACACCATATATTTT